This T cell receptor beta chain stems from a study of blood T cell repertoires in COVID-19. Looking at the study overall: Samples came from the United States, Italy and Spain, spanning acute and convalescent COVID-19. PBMCs, B-cell-depleted T cells, or T cells were the source of the cDNA or gDNA that made up the material.

Authors' data handling: Reference gene primer amplification gave estimated nucleated cell counts. Some clones are missing from TCRdb's copy, which holds only in-frame ones; the method was immunoSEQ multiplex PCR. That table is the source of V, J and clone size, and D and trimming were worked out from the DNA. Among 70,000 to 100,000 clones listed, 75% to 90% were seen once. Germline-derived CDR1 and CDR2 are MNHNY and SVGAGI (reference sequence). CDR3 length: 15 amino acids. V dropped 0 bases and J dropped 6; count of bases not matched to a gene: 4. The receptor comes from an elderly man with active or convalescent COVID-19. The material sequenced was peripheral blood. The V gene is TRBV6-6, the J gene TRBJ2-3, with 9 bases matching TRBD1. The CDR3 reads CASSYSGQGSDTQYF. DNA of the CDR3: TGTGCCAGCAGTTACTCGGGACAGGGATCGGATACGCAGTATTTT.